Below are 25 T cell receptor beta chains sequenced from a single sample in a study of technical replicates of blood from a few donors. This table comes from immunoSEQ multiplex PCR, and its TCRdb copy is limited to in-frame clones, with some not included. The sample yields roughly 93,000 clones, almost 96% seen once. Sequenced: T cells isolated from PBMCs. These receptors all stem from a human donor in good health.

The chain uses TRBV30 and TRBJ1-2; D is possibly TRBD1 (5 bases). This CDR3 comprises 14 residues. The germline V gene encodes CDR1 GTSNPN and CDR2 SVGIG (reference sequence). Deletions cut 4 bases from V and 7 bases from J, with 19 bases between. The CDR3 region has the DNA TGTGCCTGGACCGTGGGGGGGGTCTGGAGTGGCTACACCTTC. It translates to CAWTVGGVWSGYTF.

The chain uses TRBV7-9 and TRBJ1-3; D unclear. V lost 6 bases to trimming and J lost 3 bases, with 12 bases between them. Germline V gives CDR1 SEHNR, CDR2 FQNEAQ (reference sequence). This CDR3 is 14 amino acids long. CDR3 protein: CASSISRDGNTIYF. The DNA for the CDR3 is TGTGCCAGCAGTATTAGCCGGGATGGAAACACCATATATTTT.

The rearrangement uses TRBV6-1 and TRBJ2-1; TRBD2 matches 11 bases. Germline CDR1 MNHNS, CDR2 SASEGT. The CDR3 totals 17 residues. V lost 2 bases and J lost 5; bases outside the gene matches: 8. DNA of the CDR3: TGTGCCAGCAGTGAATGGAGACTAGCGGGGACGGACAATGAGCAGTTCTTC. Translating it yields CASSEWRLAGTDNEQFF.

The rearrangement uses TRBV14 and TRBJ2-1; D may be TRBD2 (6 bases). Trimming took off 5 bases at V and 4 bases at J, with 15 bases between the two ends. Germline CDR1 reads SGHDN; CDR2 reads FVKESK. The CDR3 sequence is 15 residues long. The CDR3: CASSLTSLTYNEQFF. Here the CDR3 DNA reads TGTGCCAGCAGCTTGACTAGTTTGACATACAATGAGCAGTTCTTC.

The chain couples TRBV7-3 to TRBJ2-3; 9 bases match TRBD2. Germline CDR1 SGHTA, CDR2 FQGTGA. Trimming took 4 bases from V and 2 from J; bases not matched to a gene: 1. The CDR3 runs to 14 residues. CDR3 sequence: CASSSSGVTDTQYF. The CDR3 DNA reads as TGTGCCAGCAGCTCTAGCGGGGTCACAGATACGCAGTATTTT.

The genes are TRBV13 and TRBJ2-1; 9 bases align to TRBD2. V lost 5 bases, J lost 9 bases, and 11 bases stayed unmatched. Germline values: CDR1 PRHDT, CDR2 FYEKMQ (reference sequence). The CDR3 loop spans 15 amino acids. In DNA form, the CDR3 reads TGTGCCAGCAGCCGAACGGGACTAGCCCTAACTGAGCAGTTCTTC. It is translated as CASSRTGLALTEQFF.

CDR3 coding DNA: TGTGCCAGCAGTTACTACAGGGGGCGAACCAATTCACCCCTCCACTTT. It yields the protein CASSYYRGRTNSPLHF. The J gene is TRBJ1-6, the V gene TRBV6-6, with 9 bases lining up with TRBD1. J lost 7 bases, V lost 1 base, and 5 bases had no gene match. This CDR3 is built from 16 residues. Germline V gene sequence: CDR1 MNHNY, CDR2 SVGAGI (reference sequence).

V usage is TRBV6-1 and J usage is TRBJ2-3; 7 bases are shared with TRBD1. V shed 4 bases, J shed 2 bases, and the junction held 12 bases outside the gene matches. Germline loops: CDR1 MNHNS, CDR2 SASEGT. This CDR3 contains 17 residues. DNA for the CDR3: TGTGCCAGCAGTGCTTTAACCGGGACAGAGACCACAGATACGCAGTATTTT. Its protein product is CASSALTGTETTDTQYF.

V and J are TRBV13 and TRBJ2-1, with D maybe TRBD2 (5 bases). Germline loops: CDR1 PRHDT, CDR2 FYEKMQ (reference sequence). Between the trimmed V and J ends, which lost 3 bases and 4 bases, there was a span of 16 bases. The CDR3 is 16 residues long. The CDR3 DNA reads TGTGCCAGCAGCTTTATCGGGATACCAGATTACAATGAGCAGTTCTTC. Its translation is CASSFIGIPDYNEQFF.

Remarks on this clone: Distinct nucleotide sequences in the sample also encode this CDR3. The rearrangement links TRBV27 to TRBJ1-1; the D is unclear. V was clipped by 2 bases and J by 4 bases, with 8 bases between them. This CDR3 is 13 amino acids long. Germline lookup yields CDR1 MNHEY and CDR2 SMNVEV (reference sequence). This CDR3 reads CASSLARGTEAFF. CDR3 DNA sequence: TGTGCCAGCAGTTTAGCGCGGGGCACTGAAGCTTTCTTT.

This chain connects TRBV6-5 to TRBJ2-7, with TRBD1 matching 7 bases. This CDR3 comprises 15 residues. The V gene's germline CDR1 is MNHEY and CDR2 SVGAGI. Trimming took 0 bases from V and 2 from J; bases not matched to a gene: 4. This CDR3 is CASSYSARGTYEQYF. DNA of the CDR3: TGTGCCAGCAGTTACTCGGCCAGGGGGACCTACGAGCAGTACTTC.

This clone showed up just a few times. The rearrangement joins TRBV2 to TRBJ2-7, with 9 bases that match TRBD2. The CDR3 runs 14 residues. Germline values: CDR1 SNHLY, CDR2 FYNNEI. The V and J ends lost 5 bases and 2 bases, in that order; junction bases with no gene match: 4. The CDR3 coding sequence is TGTGCCAGCAGTCCGGGACTAGCTGCCTACGAGCAGTACTTC. Its translation is CASSPGLAAYEQYF.

V usage is TRBV7-8 and J usage is TRBJ2-3, with 8 bases that match TRBD2. This CDR3 contains 14 residues. Germline-derived CDR1 and CDR2 are SGHVS and FQNEAQ. Trimming at V came to 0 bases and at J to 5 bases, leaving 1 base not matched to a gene. The CDR3 DNA is TGTGCCAGCAGCTTAGCTCTAGCGGGAGATACGCAGTATTTT. Protein sequence: CASSLALAGDTQYF.

V usage is TRBV4-2 and J usage is TRBJ1-4; D is perhaps TRBD1 (6 bases). Per the germline V gene, CDR1 is LGHNA and CDR2 is YNFKEQ. Trimming removed 0 bases at V and 5 bases at J, with 16 bases between. The CDR3 is 17 residues long. This CDR3 reads CASSQDLPGEGNEKLFF. The CDR3, as DNA: TGTGCCAGCAGCCAAGATCTACCAGGGGAGGGGAATGAAAAACTGTTTTTT.

This chain joins TRBV29-1 and TRBJ1-2, with 7 bases aligning to TRBD1. The V segment lost 7 bases and the J segment 6 bases; nucleotides outside the gene matches: 2. Per germline, CDR1 SQVTM and CDR2 ANQGSEA. The CDR3 runs to 10 residues. The CDR3 loop reads CSAGTDGYTF. CDR3 nucleotide sequence: TGCAGCGCGGGGACAGATGGCTACACCTTC. The variable domain in full, with the rest retrieved from reference TRBV29-1 and TRBJ1-2, is SAVISQKPSRDICQRGTSLTIQCQVDSQVTMMFWYRQQPGQSLTLIATANQGSEATYESGFVIDKFPISRPNLTFSTLTVSNMSPEDSSIYLCSAGTDGYTFGSGTRLTVV.

V gene TRBV7-9 combines with J gene TRBJ1-4; perhaps TRBD1 as D (6 bases). Trimming took 5 bases from V and 5 from J, leaving 12 bases between them. The CDR3 has 14 residues. Germline values: CDR1 SEHNR, CDR2 FQNEAQ (reference sequence). The CDR3 DNA reads as TGTGCCAGCAGCACCGGGACACCGAATGAAAAACTGTTTTTT. This translates into CASSTGTPNEKLFF.

This clone was observed once. V usage is TRBV7-6 and J usage is TRBJ1-1; the D is unclear. CDR3 length: 14 amino acids. V was cut by 1 base and J by 3 bases, with 9 bases left in between. Germline-derived CDR1 and CDR2 are SGHVS and FNYEAQ. Written as DNA, the CDR3 is TGTGCCAGCAGCTTAGACGGGAGGGACACTGAAGCTTTCTTT. As protein: CASSLDGRDTEAFF.

Only one count was recorded for this clone. This chain connects TRBV19 to TRBJ2-2; TRBD1 is a possible D gene (5 bases). CDR1 LNHDA and CDR2 SQIVND come from the germline V gene (reference sequence). This CDR3 has 14 residues. The V end lost 6 bases, the J end lost 2 bases, and 10 bases lay between the germline ends. CDR3 amino acids: CASSRGQNTGELFF. The CDR3 bases are TGTGCCAGTAGCCGCGGACAAAACACCGGGGAGCTGTTTTTT.

The chain recombines TRBV4-1 with TRBJ1-4, with D unresolved. V shed 4 bases and J shed 5 bases, with 11 bases lying between them. This CDR3 spans 14 amino acids. Germline values: CDR1 MGHRA, CDR2 YSYEKL. Here the CDR3 reads CASSPTTGNEKLFF. For the CDR3, the DNA is TGCGCCAGCAGCCCCACGACGGGAAATGAAAAACTGTTTTTT.

The chain has TRBV19 and TRBJ1-3; D gene uncertain. The CDR3 runs to 14 residues. V was cut by 4 bases and J by 4 bases, with 11 bases left in between. CDR1 LNHDA and CDR2 SQIVND come from the germline V gene (reference sequence). CDR3 sequence reads: CASSRLGGGNTIYF. The CDR3 DNA reads TGTGCCAGTAGTAGATTAGGCGGCGGAAACACCATATATTTT.

The genes are TRBV5-1 and TRBJ1-1, with D tentatively TRBD1 (6 bases). V was pared by 0 bases and J by 2 bases, with 14 bases between. Germline V lookup: CDR1 SGHRS, CDR2 YFSETQ. This CDR3 is 16 amino acids long. CDR3 amino acids: CASSLAFRGPNTEAFF. CDR3 DNA sequence: TGCGCCAGCAGCTTGGCGTTCAGGGGCCCTAACACTGAAGCTTTCTTT. The whole variable domain, remainder taken from reference TRBV5-1 and TRBJ1-1, is KAGVTQTPRYLIKTRGQQVTLSCSPISGHRSVSWYQQTPGQGLQFLFEYFSETQRNKGNFPGRFSGRQFSNSRSEMNVSTLELGDSALYLCASSLAFRGPNTEAFFGQGTRLTVV.

This chain links TRBV21-1 with TRBJ2-1; TRBD2, as called in the table, went unchecked against the DNA. TRBV21-1 is listed as a pseudogene. CDR3 size: 15 residues. CDR3 protein: CASSLPSFTDNEQFF. CDR3 DNA sequence: TGTGCCAGCAGTCTTCCGAGTTTTACGGACAATGAGCAGTTCTTC.

The V call is TRBV11-2, the J call TRBJ2-5, with 7 bases lining up with TRBD1. CDR1 and CDR2 from the germline V gene are SGHAT and FQNNGV. V shed 5 bases, J shed 2 bases, and the junction held 2 bases outside the gene matches. CDR3 length: 13 residues. The CDR3 is CASSPGQQETQYF. The CDR3 DNA reads TGTGCCAGCAGCCCGGGACAGCAAGAGACCCAGTACTTC.

The chain is built from TRBV7-3 and TRBJ2-7; D unclear. The CDR3 is 13 residues long. The V gene lost 0 bases and the J gene lost 6 bases, with 9 bases spanning the gap. From germline, CDR1 is SGHTA and CDR2 FQGTGA. CDR3 loop: CASSLTVGGEQYF. The CDR3 nucleotides read TGTGCCAGCAGCTTAACGGTCGGTGGCGAGCAGTACTTC.

The J gene is TRBJ2-7, the V gene TRBV5-6; the D gene is possibly TRBD2 (6 bases). Germline CDR1 is SGHDT and CDR2 is YYEEEE. The ends were cut back, 4 bases at V and 2 bases at J, with 16 bases in the middle. CDR3 size: 15 residues. The CDR3 DNA reads as TGTGCCAGCAGCCGGGGGTTCACAGGACCCTACGAGCAGTACTTC. Encoded protein: CASSRGFTGPYEQYF.